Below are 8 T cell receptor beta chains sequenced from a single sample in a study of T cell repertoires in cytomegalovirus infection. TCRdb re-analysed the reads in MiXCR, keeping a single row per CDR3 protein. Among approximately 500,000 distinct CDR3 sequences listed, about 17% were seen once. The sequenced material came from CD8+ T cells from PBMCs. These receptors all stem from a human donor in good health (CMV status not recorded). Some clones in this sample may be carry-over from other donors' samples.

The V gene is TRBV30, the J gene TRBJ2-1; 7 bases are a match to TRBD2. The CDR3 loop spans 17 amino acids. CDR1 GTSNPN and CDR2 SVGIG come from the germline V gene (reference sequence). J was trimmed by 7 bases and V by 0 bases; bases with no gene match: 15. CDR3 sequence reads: CAWSVAQGRESKNEQFF. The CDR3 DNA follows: TGTGCCTGGAGTGTGGCCCAAGGGCGGGAGAGTAAAAATGAGCAGTTCTTC. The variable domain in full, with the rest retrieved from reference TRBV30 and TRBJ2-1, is SQTIHQWPATLVQPVGSPLSLECTVEGTSNPNLYWYRQAAGRGLQLLFYSVGIGQISSEVPQNLSASRPQDRQFILSSKKLLLSDSGFYLCAWSVAQGRESKNEQFFGPGTRLTVL.

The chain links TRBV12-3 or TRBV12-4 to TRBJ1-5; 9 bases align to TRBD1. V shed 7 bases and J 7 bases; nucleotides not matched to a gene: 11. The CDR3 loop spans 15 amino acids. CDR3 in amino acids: CASNPGQGPRQPQHF. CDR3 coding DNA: TGTGCCAGCAATCCGGGACAGGGACCCCGACAGCCCCAGCATTTT.

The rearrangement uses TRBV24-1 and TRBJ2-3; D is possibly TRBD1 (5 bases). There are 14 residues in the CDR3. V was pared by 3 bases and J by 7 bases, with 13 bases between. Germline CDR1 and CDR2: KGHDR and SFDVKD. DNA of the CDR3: TGTGCCACCAGTGATATGCCAGGGTCACATACGCAGTATTTT. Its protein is CATSDMPGSHTQYF.

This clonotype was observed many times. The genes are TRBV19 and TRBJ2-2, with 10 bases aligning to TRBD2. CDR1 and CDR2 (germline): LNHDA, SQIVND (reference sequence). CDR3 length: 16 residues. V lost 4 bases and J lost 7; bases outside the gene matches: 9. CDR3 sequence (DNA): TGTGCCAGTAGTACCTCTAGCGGGAGAACAGTCGGGGAGCTGTTTTTT. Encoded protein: CASSTSSGRTVGELFF.

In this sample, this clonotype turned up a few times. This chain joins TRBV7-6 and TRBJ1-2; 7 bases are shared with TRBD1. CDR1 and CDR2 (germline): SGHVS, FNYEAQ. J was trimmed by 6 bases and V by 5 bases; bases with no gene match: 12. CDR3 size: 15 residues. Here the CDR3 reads CASSLASGGGDGYTF. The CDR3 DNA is TGTGCCAGCAGCCTGGCTTCGGGAGGGGGCGATGGCTACACCTTC.

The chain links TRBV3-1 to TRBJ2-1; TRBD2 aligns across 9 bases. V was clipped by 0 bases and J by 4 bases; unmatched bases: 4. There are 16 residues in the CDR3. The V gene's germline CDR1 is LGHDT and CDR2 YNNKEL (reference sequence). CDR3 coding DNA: TGTGCCAGCAGCCAAGACGAACTAGCGGGTTACAATGAGCAGTTCTTC. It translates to CASSQDELAGYNEQFF.

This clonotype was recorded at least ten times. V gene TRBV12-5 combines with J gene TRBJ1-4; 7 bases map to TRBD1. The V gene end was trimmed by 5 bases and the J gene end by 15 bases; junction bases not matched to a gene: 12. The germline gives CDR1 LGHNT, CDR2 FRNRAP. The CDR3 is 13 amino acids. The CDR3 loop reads CASGAIRDSRVFF. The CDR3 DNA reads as TGTGCTAGTGGTGCGATCCGGGACAGCAGAGTGTTTTTT. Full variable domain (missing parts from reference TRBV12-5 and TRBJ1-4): DARVTQTPRHKVTEMGQEVTMRCQPILGHNTVFWYRQTMMQGLELLAYFRNRAPLDDSGMPKDRFSAEMPDATLATLKIQPSEPRDSAVYFCASGAIRDSRVFFGSGTQLSVL.

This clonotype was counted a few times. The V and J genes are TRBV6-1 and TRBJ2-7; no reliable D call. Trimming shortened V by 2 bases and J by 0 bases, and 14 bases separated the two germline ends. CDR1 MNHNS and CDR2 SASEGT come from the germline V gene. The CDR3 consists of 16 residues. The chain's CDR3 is CASSERGRVSSYEQYF. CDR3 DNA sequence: TGTGCCAGCAGTGAAAGAGGCAGAGTTAGCTCCTACGAGCAGTACTTC.